This T cell receptor beta chain was identified during a study of Graves' ophthalmopathy and Graves' hyperthyroidism. Study conclusions and caveats: A model of 13 signatures distinguished ophthalmopathy from stable hyperthyroidism at roughly 86% sensitivity and about 80% specificity.

On this clonotype itself: Its antigen remains unidentified.

No progression to ophthalmopathy over 18 months defined stable hyperthyroidism. CDR3 size: 18 residues. V shed 4 bases and J 3 bases; nucleotides not matched to a gene: 12. Germline CDR1 and CDR2: ENHRY and SYGVKD. Amplified material comprised TCR beta CDR3 regions derived from RNA transcripts. The library came from an HTBI-primed first-round RT-PCR and a second-round multiplex PCR. TCRdb called the multiplex PCR reads again in MiXCR, with one record for every CDR3 protein. This table has approximately 380,000 distinct CDR3 sequences, around 21% appearing once. Sequenced sample: peripheral blood. V is TRBV10-3 and J is TRBJ2-5; TRBD2 agrees at 12 bases. The clonotype comes from a woman in her late teens or twenties with stable Graves' hyperthyroidism. The CDR3 sequence is CAISARLAGETKKETQYF. The CDR3, as DNA: TGTGCCATCAGTGCAAGACTAGCGGGAGAGACGAAAAAAGAGACCCAGTACTTC.